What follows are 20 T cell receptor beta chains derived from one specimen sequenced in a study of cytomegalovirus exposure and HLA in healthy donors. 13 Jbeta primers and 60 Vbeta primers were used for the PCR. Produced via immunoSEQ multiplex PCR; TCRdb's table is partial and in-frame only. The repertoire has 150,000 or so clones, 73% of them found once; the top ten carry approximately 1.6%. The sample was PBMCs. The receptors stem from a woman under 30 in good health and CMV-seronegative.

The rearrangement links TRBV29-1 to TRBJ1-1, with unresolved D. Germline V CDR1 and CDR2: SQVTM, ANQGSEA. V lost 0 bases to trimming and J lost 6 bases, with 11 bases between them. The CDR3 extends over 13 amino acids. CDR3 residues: CSVEDAGIAEAFF. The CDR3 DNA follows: TGCAGCGTTGAAGATGCGGGAATCGCTGAAGCTTTCTTT. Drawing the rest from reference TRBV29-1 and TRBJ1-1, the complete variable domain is SAVISQKPSRDICQRGTSLTIQCQVDSQVTMMFWYRQQPGQSLTLIATANQGSEATYESGFVIDKFPISRPNLTFSTLTVSNMSPEDSSIYLCSVEDAGIAEAFFGQGTRLTVV.

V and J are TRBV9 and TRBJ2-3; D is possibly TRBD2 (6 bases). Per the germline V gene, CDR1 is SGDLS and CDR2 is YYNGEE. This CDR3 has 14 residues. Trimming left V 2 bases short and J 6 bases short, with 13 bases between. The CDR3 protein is CASSVERGRDTQYF. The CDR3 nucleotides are TGTGCCAGCAGCGTGGAGAGAGGGAGGGATACGCAGTATTTT.

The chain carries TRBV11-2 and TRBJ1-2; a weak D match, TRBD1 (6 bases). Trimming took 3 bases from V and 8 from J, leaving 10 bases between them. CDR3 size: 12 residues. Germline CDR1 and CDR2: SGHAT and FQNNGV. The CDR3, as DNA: TGTGCCAGCAGCTTGGGAGACAGGGGCTACACCTTC. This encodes CASSLGDRGYTF.

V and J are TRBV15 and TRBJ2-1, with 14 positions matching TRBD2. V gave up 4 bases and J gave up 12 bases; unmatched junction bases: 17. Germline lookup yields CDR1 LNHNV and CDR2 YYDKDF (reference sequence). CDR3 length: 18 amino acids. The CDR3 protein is CATSKGTSGSLPGLRQFF. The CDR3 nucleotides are TGTGCCACCAGCAAGGGGACTAGCGGGAGCCTACCCGGGTTGAGGCAGTTCTTC.

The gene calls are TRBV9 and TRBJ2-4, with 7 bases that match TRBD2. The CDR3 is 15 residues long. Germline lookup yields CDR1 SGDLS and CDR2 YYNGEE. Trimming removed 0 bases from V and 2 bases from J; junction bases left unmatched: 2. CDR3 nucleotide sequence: TGTGCCAGCAGCGTAGCGGGGGGATCCAAAAACATTCAGTACTTC. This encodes CASSVAGGSKNIQYF.

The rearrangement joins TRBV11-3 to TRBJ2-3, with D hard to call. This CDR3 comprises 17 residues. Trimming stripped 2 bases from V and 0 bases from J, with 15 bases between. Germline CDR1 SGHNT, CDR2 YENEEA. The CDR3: CASSLFNAAASTDTQYF. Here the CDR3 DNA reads TGTGCCAGCAGCTTATTCAACGCGGCCGCTAGCACAGATACGCAGTATTTT.

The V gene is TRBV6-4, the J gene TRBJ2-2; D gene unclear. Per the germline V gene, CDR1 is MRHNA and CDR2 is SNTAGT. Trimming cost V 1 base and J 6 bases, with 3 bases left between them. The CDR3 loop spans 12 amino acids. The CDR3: CASSDLAGELFF. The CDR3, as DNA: TGTGCCAGCAGTGACTTAGCCGGGGAGCTGTTTTTT.

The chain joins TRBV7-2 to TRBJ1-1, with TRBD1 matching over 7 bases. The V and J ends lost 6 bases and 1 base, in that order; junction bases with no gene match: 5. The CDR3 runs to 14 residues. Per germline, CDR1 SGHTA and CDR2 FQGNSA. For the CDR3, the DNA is TGTGCCAGCAGGACAGGACAGGAGAACACTGAAGCTTTCTTT. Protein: CASRTGQENTEAFF. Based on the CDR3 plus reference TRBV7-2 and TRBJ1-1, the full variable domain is GAGVSQSPSNKVTEKGKDVELRCDPISGHTALYWYRQSLGQGLEFLIYFQGNSAPDKSGLPSDRFSAERTGGSVSTLTIQRTQQEDSAVYLCASRTGQENTEAFFGQGTRLTVV.

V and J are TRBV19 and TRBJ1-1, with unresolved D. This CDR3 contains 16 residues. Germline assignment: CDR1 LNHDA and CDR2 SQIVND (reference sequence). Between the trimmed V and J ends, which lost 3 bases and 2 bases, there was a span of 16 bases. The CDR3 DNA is TGTGCCAGTAGTATCCGCTTAGGAGACCTTAACACTGAAGCTTTCTTT. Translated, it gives CASSIRLGDLNTEAFF.

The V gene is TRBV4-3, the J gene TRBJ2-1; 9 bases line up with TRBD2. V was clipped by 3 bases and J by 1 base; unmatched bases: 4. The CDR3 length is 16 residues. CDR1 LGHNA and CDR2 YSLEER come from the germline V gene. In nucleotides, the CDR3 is TGCGCCAGCAGCCACAGGCTAGCGGGATCCTACAATGAGCAGTTCTTC. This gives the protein CASSHRLAGSYNEQFF.

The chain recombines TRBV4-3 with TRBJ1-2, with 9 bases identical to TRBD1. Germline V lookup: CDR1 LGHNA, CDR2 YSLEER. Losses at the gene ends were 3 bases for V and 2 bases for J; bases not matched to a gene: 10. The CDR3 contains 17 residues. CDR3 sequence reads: CASSHQGTGRMNYGYTF. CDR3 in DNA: TGCGCCAGCAGCCACCAGGGGACAGGGAGGATGAACTATGGCTACACCTTC.

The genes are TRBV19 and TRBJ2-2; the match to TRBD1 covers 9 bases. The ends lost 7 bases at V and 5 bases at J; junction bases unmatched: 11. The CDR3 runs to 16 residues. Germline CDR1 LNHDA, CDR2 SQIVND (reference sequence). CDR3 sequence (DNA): TGTGCCAGTAAACATAACAGGGGGCGATGGACCGGGGAGCTGTTTTTT. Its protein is CASKHNRGRWTGELFF.

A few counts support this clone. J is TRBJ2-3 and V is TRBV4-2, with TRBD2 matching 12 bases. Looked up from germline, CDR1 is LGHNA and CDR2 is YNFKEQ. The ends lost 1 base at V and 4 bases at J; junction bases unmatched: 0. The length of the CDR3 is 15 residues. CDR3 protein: CASSQGLAGADTQYF. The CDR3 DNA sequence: TGTGCCAGCAGCCAAGGACTAGCGGGGGCAGATACGCAGTATTTT.

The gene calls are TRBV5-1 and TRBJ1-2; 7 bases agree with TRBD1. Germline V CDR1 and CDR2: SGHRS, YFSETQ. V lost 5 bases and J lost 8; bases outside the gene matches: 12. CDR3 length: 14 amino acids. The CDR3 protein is CASRRETGTRGYTF. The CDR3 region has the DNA TGCGCCAGCAGAAGAGAGACAGGGACAAGAGGCTACACCTTC.

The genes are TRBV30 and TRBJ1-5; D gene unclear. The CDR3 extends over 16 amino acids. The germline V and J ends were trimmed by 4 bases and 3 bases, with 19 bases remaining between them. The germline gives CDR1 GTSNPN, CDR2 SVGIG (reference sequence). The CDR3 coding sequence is TGTGCCTGGAAAGATGGCAGGTGGAATACCAATCAGCCCCAGCATTTT. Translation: CAWKDGRWNTNQPQHF.

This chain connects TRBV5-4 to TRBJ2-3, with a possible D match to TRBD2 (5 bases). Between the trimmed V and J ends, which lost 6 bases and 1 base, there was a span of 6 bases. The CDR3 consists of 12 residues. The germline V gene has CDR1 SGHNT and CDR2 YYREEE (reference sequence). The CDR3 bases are TGTGCCAGCATCGGGGGCACAGATACGCAGTATTTT. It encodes CASIGGTDTQYF.

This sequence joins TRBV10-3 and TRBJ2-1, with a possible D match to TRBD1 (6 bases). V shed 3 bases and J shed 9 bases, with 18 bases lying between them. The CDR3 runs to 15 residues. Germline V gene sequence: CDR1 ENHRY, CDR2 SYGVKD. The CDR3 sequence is CAISDREGGSGEQFF. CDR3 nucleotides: TGTGCCATCAGTGACAGGGAAGGGGGATCGGGTGAGCAGTTCTTC.

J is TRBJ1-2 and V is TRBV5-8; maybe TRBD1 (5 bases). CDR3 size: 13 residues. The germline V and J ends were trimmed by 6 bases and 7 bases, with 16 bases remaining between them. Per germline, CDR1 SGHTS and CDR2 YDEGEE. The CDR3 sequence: CASTLSQVSGYTF. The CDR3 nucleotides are TGTGCCAGCACCCTCTCACAGGTGTCTGGCTACACCTTC.

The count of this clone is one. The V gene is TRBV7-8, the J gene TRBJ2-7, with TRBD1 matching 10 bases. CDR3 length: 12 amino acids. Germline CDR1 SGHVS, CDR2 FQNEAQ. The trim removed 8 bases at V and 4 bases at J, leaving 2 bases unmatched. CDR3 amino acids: CASRDRGYEQYV. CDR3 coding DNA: TGTGCCAGCCGGGACAGGGGATACGAGCAGTACGTC.

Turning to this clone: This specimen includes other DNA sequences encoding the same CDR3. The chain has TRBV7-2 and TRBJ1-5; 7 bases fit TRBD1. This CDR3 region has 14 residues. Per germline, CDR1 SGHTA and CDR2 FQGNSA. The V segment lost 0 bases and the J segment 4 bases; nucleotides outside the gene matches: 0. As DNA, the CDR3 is TGTGCCAGCAGCTTAGCGACAGGGAATCAGCCCCAGCATTTT. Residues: CASSLATGNQPQHF.